These T cell receptor beta chains were read from a single sample in a study of patients and donors after allogeneic stem cell transplantation. TCRdb used MiXCR to reprocess the RT-PCR reads, holding one entry per CDR3 protein. The sample contains 200,000 to 250,000 distinct CDR3 sequences, approximately 14% of which appear only once. The specimen was blood, either unsorted or a sorted T cell fraction (not recorded which). Source of these receptors: a human donor who was either an allogeneic HSCT recipient or a stem cell or donor lymphocyte infusion donor (not recorded which). It is not recorded whose cells these are; they may come from a transplant donor. The CDR3 runs from the conserved cysteine through the conserved F or W. A D gene is named only where the DNA matches it firmly. Rows may omit the clone size; those that give it use once, few, many or a size class.

>TRBJ2-1|many|TRBD2|TRBV7-6
TGTGCCAGCAGCTTAGACGGGGGGGCCTACAATGAGCAGTTCTTC
CASSLDGGAYNEQFF
>TRBJ2-7|-|-|TRBV5-6
TGTGCCAGCAGCTTGTTGGGCAGCGAAGCCTACGAGCAGTACTTC
CASSLLGSEAYEQYF
>TRBJ2-6|many|TRBD1|TRBV7-9
TGTGCCAGCGACGGCAGTCAGGGGGCGTGGGGGGCCAACGTCCTGACTTTC
CASDGSQGAWGANVLTF
>TRBJ2-3|many|-|TRBV18
TGTGCCAGCTCACCAGGCGCGGCAGATACGCAGTATTTT
CASSPGAADTQYF
>TRBJ2-1|-|-|TRBV6-5
TGTGCCAGCAGTTACGTGGGGCGCGGCAACAATGAGCAGTTCTTC
CASSYVGRGNNEQFF
>TRBJ2-2|-|TRBD2|TRBV4-2
TGTGCCAGCAGCCAACCGGGACTAGCAATCGCCGGGGAGCTGTTTTTT
CASSQPGLAIAGELFF
>TRBJ1-1|few|-|TRBV6-5
TGTGCCAGCAGTTACTCGTCCAGTCCCAACACTGAAGCTTTCTTT
CASSYSSSPNTEAFF
>TRBJ2-4|many|-|TRBV5-1
TGCGCCAGCAGCTTGGAGTCCCCAGGGATTCAGTACTTC
CASSLESPGIQYF
>TRBJ2-3|-|TRBD2|TRBV5-4
TGTGCCAGCAGCTTGGTTGCGGGGGGTATTGATATCACAGATACGCAGTATTTT
CASSLVAGGIDITDTQYF
>TRBJ1-4|many|TRBD1|TRBV20-1
TGCAGTGTCCCGGGACAGGGTCATGAAAAACTGTTTTTT
CSVPGQGHEKLFF
>TRBJ1-2|many|-|TRBV24-1
TGTGCCACCAGTTCCTCGGGGTATGGCTACACCTTC
CATSSSGYGYTF
>TRBJ1-1|few|TRBD1|TRBV7-8
TGTGCCAGCAGCGGTCCCGGGGGACAGGGGGCTGAAGCTTTCTTT
CASSGPGGQGAEAFF
>TRBJ1-2|many|-|TRBV9
TGTGCCAGCAGCGTACAGGACACCGACGGGGGCTACACCTTC
CASSVQDTDGGYTF
>TRBJ1-5|many|-|TRBV12-3/TRBV12-4
TGTGCCAGCAGTCGACAGTCCGATCAGCCCCAGCATTTT
CASSRQSDQPQHF
>TRBJ2-5|many|TRBD1|TRBV5-6
TGTGCCAGCAGCTTCACCTCGGGACAGGGGGAGACCCAGTACTTC
CASSFTSGQGETQYF
>TRBJ2-1|-|-|TRBV19
TGTGCCAGTATTTCCGGGATAGACAATGAGCAGTTCTTC
CASISGIDNEQFF
>TRBJ1-2|-|TRBD1|TRBV4-2
TGTGCCAGCAGCCTCCAACAGGGGGCGGCTGGCTACACCTTC
CASSLQQGAAGYTF
>TRBJ1-1|-|-|TRBV6-1
TGTGCCAGCAGTGTAATCATGATGGCAGCCAACACTGAAGCTTTCTTT
CASSVIMMAANTEAFF
>TRBJ2-1|-|TRBD1|TRBV6-4
TGTGCCAGCACCGAGACAGGGGTACACGGTGAGCAGTTCTTC
CASTETGVHGEQFF
>TRBJ2-5|-|TRBD2|TRBV9
TGTGCCAGCAGCACACCCACTGCGGGGGGGCACGAGACCCAGTACTTC
CASSTPTAGGHETQYF
>TRBJ2-3|many|TRBD2|TRBV2
TGTGCCAGCAGCCCAATGCGTCTAGCGGGGGGGACAGATACGCAGTATTTT
CASSPMRLAGGTDTQYF
>TRBJ2-1|many|-|TRBV3-1
TGTGCCAGCAGCCAAGATTCTAGCGTGGGATCCAATGAGCAGTTCTTC
CASSQDSSVGSNEQFF
>TRBJ1-5|-|-|TRBV7-8
TGTGCCAGCAGCTACTTAAATAGCAATCAGCCCCAGCATTTT
CASSYLNSNQPQHF
>TRBJ1-1|-|-|TRBV20-1
TGCAGTGCTAGCCCCCTTACAGGGTTGGGGGAATGGACTGAAGCTTTCTTT
CSASPLTGLGEWTEAFF
>TRBJ2-7|many|-|TRBV15
TGTGCCACCAGCCGAGGGGGAGGCGCCTACGAGCAGTACTTC
CATSRGGGAYEQYF
>TRBJ2-5|-|TRBD2|TRBV7-3
TGTGCCAGCAGCCGTAGCGGGGGGGTTGAAGAGACCCAGTACTTC
CASSRSGGVEETQYF
>TRBJ1-5|few|-|TRBV20-1
TGCAGTGCTAGAGGGGGGTGGCAGGGAGGCCAGCCCCAGCATTTT
CSARGGWQGGQPQHF